This T cell receptor beta chain stems from a study of blood T cells in healthy people across ages. Study-wide results and caveats: In long-lived donors, naive CD4+ cell counts and diversity exceeded those of aged donors.

All donors came from Russia, were Caucasian and healthy, and spanned ages roughly 6 to 95. The CDR3 loop spans 13 amino acids. The germline V gene has CDR1 SGHTA and CDR2 FQGNSA. Trimming pared 3 bases from V and 6 bases from J, leaving 12 bases between. PCR was performed a second time for roughly 7 to 11 cycles using a sample-barcoded 5' primer and a J-beta primer mix. TCRdb reanalysed the 5' RACE reads using MiXCR and keeps one entry per CDR3 protein. The table lists about 690,000 distinct CDR3 sequences, 40% to 50% of them singletons. There are a few counts of this clonotype. The antigen remains unidentified.

The source is an elderly man in good health. Sequences were obtained from blood. The chain carries TRBV7-2 and TRBJ2-7, with D perhaps matching TRBD1 (5 bases). CDR3 sequence (DNA): TGTGCCAGCAGCTTTCAGGGTCCGAGCGAGCAGTACTTC. It codes for CASSFQGPSEQYF.